The 10 T cell receptor beta chains below were found in one sample sequenced in a study of PD-L1 blockade in urothelial cancer. This table comes from immunoSEQ multiplex PCR, and its TCRdb copy is limited to in-frame clones, with some not included. This sample yields around 130,000 clones, of which approximately 88% are seen a single time; roughly 2.9% belongs to the top ten. Time point meaning: pretreatment peripheral blood. The specimen comprised PBMCs, sampled around atezolizumab (anti-PD-L1) treatment. The receptors come from a man aged 50-59 years with urothelial cancer.

DNA for the CDR3: TGTGCCAGCTTATCCGGGACTCTGAACACCGGGGAGCTGTTTTTT. Encoded protein: CASLSGTLNTGELFF. J is TRBJ2-2 and V is TRBV27; a weak D match, TRBD2 (6 bases). With 8 bases removed from V and 1 base from J, the gap between germline ends came to 14 bases. CDR1 is MNHEY and CDR2 is SMNVEV in the germline V gene (reference sequence). The CDR3 is 15 amino acids.

The chain couples TRBV18 to TRBJ2-1; TRBD1 aligns across 8 bases. V trimming: 2 bases; J trimming: 4 bases; junction bases outside the gene matches: 10. Per the germline V gene, CDR1 is KGHSH and CDR2 is LQKENI. The CDR3 contains 17 residues. CDR3 DNA sequence: TGTGCCAGCTCACCATTGGCAGGGGGCGCGGGGTACAATGAGCAGTTCTTC. The encoded protein is CASSPLAGGAGYNEQFF.

The chain uses TRBV10-3 and TRBJ1-3; 8 bases agree with TRBD1. The CDR3 is 14 residues long. Germline assignment: CDR1 ENHRY and CDR2 SYGVKD. The junction had 5 bases not matched to a gene; V was cut back by 10 bases and J by 0 bases. CDR3 coding DNA: TGTGCCACCGACAGGGGCGGCTCTGGAAACACCATATATTTT. Protein product: CATDRGGSGNTIYF.

The chain has TRBV6-1 and TRBJ2-2; possible D gene TRBD2, 6 bases. The CDR3 length is 14 residues. In germline, CDR1 is MNHNS, CDR2 SASEGT. V was clipped by 4 bases and J by 6 bases, with 12 bases between them. CDR3 DNA: TGTGCCAGCAGTGGGGCGGGAAGCTCCGGGGAGCTGTTTTTT. Residues: CASSGAGSSGELFF.

The chain couples TRBV30 to TRBJ2-5; perhaps TRBD1 as D (6 bases). Trimming cost V 7 bases and J 2 bases, with 17 bases left between them. Germline V gene data show CDR1 as GTSNPN and CDR2 as SVGIG (reference sequence). The CDR3 totals 14 residues. The CDR3 loop is CAYDRDIPQETQYF. The CDR3, as DNA: TGTGCCTACGACCGGGACATACCTCAAGAGACCCAGTACTTC.

This clone was counted once. The rearrangement uses TRBV6-5 and TRBJ1-6; 8 bases fit TRBD1. The J segment lost 7 bases and the V segment lost 4 bases, leaving 6 bases of the junction unmatched. The CDR3 sequence is 15 residues long. CDR1 and CDR2 from the germline V gene are MNHEY and SVGAGI. As DNA, the CDR3 is TGTGCCAGCAGTTTCGACAGGGGAGGAAATTCACCCCTCCACTTT. Its protein is CASSFDRGGNSPLHF.

The sample holds a few counts of this clone. This rearrangement joins TRBV5-1 to TRBJ1-6, with 7 bases lining up with TRBD1. Looked up from germline, CDR1 is SGHRS and CDR2 is YFSETQ. Trimming cost V 7 bases and J 6 bases; bases outside gene matches: 10. This CDR3 has 15 residues. The CDR3 sequence is CASSTGTISNSPLHF. The DNA of the CDR3 is TGCGCCAGCTCGACAGGGACGATATCTAATTCACCCCTCCACTTT.

Worth noting for this clone: The junction departs from germline at one end; a sequencing error may be responsible. Within the sample, other DNA sequences also encode this same CDR3. The chain carries TRBV5-1 and TRBJ2-7, with TRBD1 identical over 11 bases. The CDR3 has 14 residues. Looked up from germline, CDR1 is SGHRS and CDR2 is YFSETQ. Here the CDR3 DNA reads TGCGCCAGCCAAACCGGGACAGGGGGTTTCGAGCAGTACTTT. It encodes CASQTGTGGFEQYF.

The chain couples TRBV10-3 to TRBJ2-1; 10 positions agree with TRBD2. CDR3 length: 15 residues. V shed 7 bases and J 6 bases; nucleotides not matched to a gene: 9. Germline loops: CDR1 ENHRY, CDR2 SYGVKD. CDR3 sequence reads: CAINSLASGSNEQFF. For the CDR3, the DNA is TGTGCCATCAATTCTCTGGCTAGCGGGAGCAATGAGCAGTTCTTC.

The chain links TRBV19 to TRBJ1-1, with 10 bases that match TRBD1. The ends lost 4 bases at V and 10 bases at J; junction bases unmatched: 6. The germline CDR1 and CDR2 sequences are LNHDA and SQIVND (reference sequence). The CDR3 is made up of 13 amino acids. This chain's CDR3 is CASSSFRQGAAFF. In DNA, the CDR3 is TGTGCCAGTAGTAGCTTTCGACAGGGGGCAGCTTTCTTT.